These 25 T cell receptor beta chains came from one sample sequenced in a study of CD8 T cells in Susac syndrome. Random hexamers were used to reverse transcribe an amount of roughly 0.5 to 1 ug RNA. TCRdb re-called the immunoSEQ multiplex PCR reads with MiXCR, one entry per CDR3 protein. This table holds 130,000 or so distinct CDR3 sequences, 75% to 90% found once. The sequencing input was CD8+ T cells from PBMCs. Source of these receptors: a human donor with multiple sclerosis.

The chain links TRBV27 to TRBJ2-2; a weak D match, TRBD1 (6 bases). Per the germline V gene, CDR1 is MNHEY and CDR2 is SMNVEV (reference sequence). The CDR3 loop spans 20 amino acids. V was clipped by 6 bases and J by 0 bases, with 26 bases between them. CDR3 amino acids: CASSLLYDTGFGTNTGELFF. CDR3 coding DNA: TGTGCCAGCAGCCTACTATATGATACAGGGTTCGGCACGAACACCGGGGAGCTGTTTTTT.

The genes are TRBV27 and TRBJ2-1; 14 nucleotides align to TRBD2. The CDR3 has 15 amino acids. From germline, CDR1 is MNHEY and CDR2 SMNVEV (reference sequence). The V gene end was trimmed by 5 bases and the J gene end by 6 bases; junction bases not matched to a gene: 3. CDR3 loop: CASSQGLAGANEQFF. CDR3 coding DNA: TGTGCCAGCAGTCAGGGACTAGCGGGGGCCAATGAGCAGTTCTTC.

This clonotype was seen more than once but under ten times. The V call is TRBV6-5, the J call TRBJ2-1; 8 bases are a match to TRBD2. This CDR3 contains 16 residues. Germline V lookup: CDR1 MNHEY, CDR2 SVGAGI. J gave up 7 bases and V 4 bases, and 12 bases lay outside the gene matches. The CDR3 loop is CASSFGLAPTYNEQFF. The DNA of the CDR3 is TGTGCCAGCAGTTTCGGACTAGCCCCTACATATAATGAGCAGTTCTTC.

V gene TRBV3-1 combines with J gene TRBJ2-1, with D possibly TRBD2 on 6 matching bases. The CDR3 extends over 18 amino acids. V dropped 1 base and J dropped 0 bases, with 16 bases sitting between them. Germline CDR1 is LGHDT and CDR2 is YNNKEL (reference sequence). The CDR3 protein is CASSQVGRRGSSYNEQFF. Here the CDR3 DNA reads TGTGCCAGCAGCCAAGTGGGCCGGCGGGGAAGCTCCTACAATGAGCAGTTCTTC.

The chain carries TRBV4-3 and TRBJ1-2; tentatively, D is TRBD1 (5 bases). Looked up from germline, CDR1 is LGHNA and CDR2 is YSLEER. The CDR3 runs to 14 residues. V dropped 3 bases and J dropped 7 bases, with 15 bases sitting between them. The CDR3 here is CASSHPGAGIGYTF. The DNA for the CDR3 is TGCGCCAGCAGCCACCCCGGGGCAGGGATTGGCTACACCTTC.

CDR3 sequence: CAWSVLGLNTEAFF. CDR3 DNA: TGTGCCTGGAGTGTACTGGGCCTAAACACTGAAGCTTTCTTT. This sequence joins TRBV30 and TRBJ1-1; no reliable D call. The length of the CDR3 is 14 residues. Between the trimmed V and J ends, which lost 0 bases and 2 bases, there was a span of 10 bases. Germline V gene lookup returns CDR1 GTSNPN and CDR2 SVGIG (reference sequence).

The rearrangement links TRBV7-9 to TRBJ2-3; 9 nucleotides align to TRBD2. The germline gives CDR1 SEHNR, CDR2 FQNEAQ (reference sequence). With 1 base clipped from V and 0 bases from J, the junction kept 5 bases outside the gene matches. This CDR3 region has 17 residues. CDR3 residues: CASSLVSGGISTDTQYF. Here the CDR3 DNA reads TGTGCCAGCAGCTTAGTTAGCGGGGGCATCAGCACAGATACGCAGTATTTT. Complete variable domain (other parts from reference TRBV7-9 and TRBJ2-3): DTGVSQNPRHKITKRGQNVTFRCDPISEHNRLYWYRQTLGQGPEFLTYFQNEAQLEKSRLLSDRFSAERPKGSFSTLEIQRTEQGDSAMYLCASSLVSGGISTDTQYFGPGTRLTVL.

The V and J genes are TRBV12-3 or TRBV12-4 and TRBJ2-7, with 11 nucleotides matching TRBD2. J gave up 6 bases and V 5 bases, and 3 bases lay outside the gene matches. CDR3 length equals 13 residues. The CDR3, as DNA: TGTGCCAGCAGTGGCCTAGCGGGGGGCGAGCAGTACTTC. This translates into CASSGLAGGEQYF.

The CDR3 DNA sequence: TGTGCCAGCAGCTCATCCAGGGGGGAAGGAGTGGGCACTGAAGCTTTCTTT. Its protein is CASSSSRGEGVGTEAFF. J is TRBJ1-1 and V is TRBV5-6; 7 bases align to TRBD1. The CDR3 is made up of 17 amino acids. The V segment lost 3 bases and the J segment 4 bases; nucleotides outside the gene matches: 15. Germline CDR1 reads SGHDT; CDR2 reads YYEEEE. Looking up the rest from reference TRBV5-6 and TRBJ1-1 gives the full variable domain: DAGVTQSPTHLIKTRGQQVTLRCSPKSGHDTVSWYQQALGQGPQFIFQYYEEEERQRGNFPDRFSGHQFPNYSSELNVNALLLGDSALYLCASSSSRGEGVGTEAFFGQGTRLTVV.

The J gene is TRBJ1-2, the V gene TRBV3-1; no clear D gene. CDR3 length equals 17 residues. Trimming pared 3 bases from V and 0 bases from J, leaving 17 bases between. CDR1 is LGHDT, CDR2 YNNKEL, per germline (reference sequence). The CDR3 DNA follows: TGTGCCAGCAGCCAGAAGGTCCCAGAAAGAGCTAACTATGGCTACACCTTC. Its protein is CASSQKVPERANYGYTF.

V gene TRBV6-5 combines with J gene TRBJ1-2; no clear D. The CDR3 extends over 14 amino acids. Germline V lookup: CDR1 MNHEY, CDR2 SVGAGI. V lost 2 bases and J 0 bases, leaving 7 bases between the germline ends. Written as DNA, the CDR3 is TGTGCCAGCAGTTACAGAGAGACTAACTATGGCTACACCTTC. Protein: CASSYRETNYGYTF.

The rearrangement uses TRBV19 and TRBJ2-1; 8 bases are a match to TRBD2. After removal of 5 bases from V and 12 bases from J, the junction contained 9 bases not matched to a gene. This CDR3 is built from 13 residues. CDR1 and CDR2 from the germline V gene are LNHDA and SQIVND (reference sequence). The CDR3 coding sequence is TGTGCCAGTAGTCCCTCCGGGGGGGCTCTGCAGTTCTTC. As protein: CASSPSGGALQFF.

The chain links TRBV12-3 or TRBV12-4 to TRBJ2-7, with D perhaps matching TRBD2 (6 bases). The CDR3 length is 14 residues. V shed 1 base and J shed 1 base, with 8 bases lying between them. DNA for the CDR3: TGTGCCAGCAGTTTAGTTAGCGGTTCCTACGAGCAGTACTTC. It specifies CASSLVSGSYEQYF.

V is TRBV11-2 and J is TRBJ1-1; D ambiguous. V dropped 5 bases and J dropped 1 base, with 14 bases sitting between them. From germline, CDR1 is SGHAT and CDR2 FQNNGV. This CDR3 has 15 residues. The CDR3 here is CASSLQAGRNTEAFF. The CDR3 coding sequence is TGTGCCAGCAGCCTCCAGGCGGGGAGGAACACTGAAGCTTTCTTT.

The DNA of the CDR3 is TGTGCCAGCAGCTTAGCCGCGCAGGGAGGGACCGGGGAGCTGTTTTTT. Residues: CASSLAAQGGTGELFF. The rearrangement joins TRBV7-2 to TRBJ2-2; 7 bases line up with TRBD2. The CDR3 totals 16 residues. Unmatched junction bases numbered 6, after V lost 0 bases and J lost 5 bases. CDR1 and CDR2 from the germline V gene are SGHTA and FQGNSA.

This chain links TRBV4-1 with TRBJ2-5; 7 nucleotides agree with TRBD2. Germline V CDR1 and CDR2: MGHRA, YSYEKL. This CDR3 comprises 18 residues. V was pared by 0 bases and J by 2 bases, with 12 bases of the junction left unmatched. The CDR3 loop is CASSQENPGTILQETQYF. The CDR3 DNA reads TGCGCCAGCAGCCAAGAAAACCCCGGGACTATTTTACAAGAGACCCAGTACTTC.

This clonotype was observed a handful of times. J is TRBJ2-3 and V is TRBV7-3; TRBD2 aligns across 8 bases. CDR1 is SGHTA, CDR2 FQGTGA, per germline. The CDR3 is 18 amino acids. The V segment lost 3 bases and the J segment 1 base; nucleotides outside the gene matches: 12. In DNA form, the CDR3 reads TGTGCCAGCAGCTTGACAGGAGCGGGGGCAATCGGCACAGATACGCAGTATTTT. Its protein product is CASSLTGAGAIGTDTQYF.

This rearrangement joins TRBV4-1 to TRBJ2-1; 7 nucleotides agree with TRBD2. Germline CDR1 reads MGHRA; CDR2 reads YSYEKL. This CDR3 spans 13 amino acids. V was pared by 2 bases and J by 7 bases, with 2 bases of the junction left unmatched. The CDR3 nucleotides are TGCGCCAGCAGCCAACCACTAGCGAATGAGCAGTTCTTC. This gives the protein CASSQPLANEQFF.

For this clonotype: A junction boundary mismatches the germline segment, possibly from a read error. The chain joins TRBV19 to TRBJ1-2; D unresolved. This CDR3 is 15 amino acids long. The germline V gene has CDR1 LNHDA and CDR2 SQIVND (reference sequence). CDR3 loop: CASSMEEGSFQGYTF. The DNA for the CDR3 is TGTGCCAGCAGTATGGAGGAGGGATCATTTCAGGGCTACACCTTC.

This chain links TRBV4-3 with TRBJ1-5; 7 positions agree with TRBD1. The CDR3 loop spans 16 amino acids. The germline V gene encodes CDR1 LGHNA and CDR2 YSLEER. After removal of 2 bases from V and 1 base from J, the junction contained 5 bases not matched to a gene. The CDR3 spells CASSQYDRESNQPQHF. In DNA form, the CDR3 reads TGCGCCAGCAGCCAATACGACAGGGAGAGCAATCAGCCCCAGCATTTT.

The J gene is TRBJ2-2, the V gene TRBV4-3; 7 bases fit TRBD2. The CDR3 length is 13 residues. Losses at the gene ends were 3 bases for V and 8 bases for J; bases not matched to a gene: 3. Germline lookup yields CDR1 LGHNA and CDR2 YSLEER. CDR3 nucleotide sequence: TGCGCCAGCAGCCATCGCGGGAGAGGGGAGCTGTTTTTT. It specifies CASSHRGRGELFF.

The rearrangement uses TRBV28 and TRBJ2-5; 8 nucleotides align to TRBD2. The V segment lost 3 bases and the J segment 2 bases; nucleotides outside the gene matches: 5. The CDR3 contains 15 residues. Germline V gene data show CDR1 as MDHEN and CDR2 as SYDVKM. Here the CDR3 reads CASSFGTRWQETQYF. The CDR3 coding sequence is TGTGCCAGCAGTTTCGGGACTAGGTGGCAAGAGACCCAGTACTTC.

This clonotype occurred once. The CDR3 here is CASSLDRNSYNEQFF. For the CDR3, the DNA is TGTGCCAGCAGCTTAGATCGGAACAGTTACAATGAGCAGTTCTTC. The chain is built from TRBV11-2 and TRBJ2-1; D is unclear. Deletions cut 0 bases from V and 4 bases from J, with 10 bases between. This CDR3 is built from 15 residues. Per germline, CDR1 SGHAT and CDR2 FQNNGV. Combining the CDR3 with reference TRBV11-2 and TRBJ2-1 gives the whole variable domain EAGVAQSPRYKIIEKRQSVAFWCNPISGHATLYWYQQILGQGPKLLIQFQNNGVVDDSQLPKDRFSAERLKGVDSTLKIQPAKLEDSAVYLCASSLDRNSYNEQFFGPGTRLTVL.

The chain combines TRBV7-9 with TRBJ1-1, with a weak D call TRBD1 (5 bases). The V end lost 4 bases, the J end lost 0 bases, and 18 bases lay between the germline ends. This CDR3 has 17 residues. Germline assignment: CDR1 SEHNR and CDR2 FQNEAQ (reference sequence). The CDR3 is CASSSQRSGPMNTEAFF. In nucleotides, the CDR3 is TGTGCCAGCAGCTCTCAAAGATCGGGACCGATGAACACTGAAGCTTTCTTT. Full variable domain (missing parts from reference TRBV7-9 and TRBJ1-1): DTGVSQNPRHKITKRGQNVTFRCDPISEHNRLYWYRQTLGQGPEFLTYFQNEAQLEKSRLLSDRFSAERPKGSFSTLEIQRTEQGDSAMYLCASSSQRSGPMNTEAFFGQGTRLTVV.

The chain is built from TRBV2 and TRBJ2-3, with TRBD2 as a possible D gene (6 bases). The V gene's germline CDR1 is SNHLY and CDR2 FYNNEI. The V and J ends lost 2 bases and 9 bases respectively, with 12 bases between them. The CDR3 has 13 amino acids. The CDR3 region is CASSEIGGATQYF. The CDR3 DNA sequence: TGTGCCAGCAGTGAAATTGGAGGGGCAACGCAGTATTTT.